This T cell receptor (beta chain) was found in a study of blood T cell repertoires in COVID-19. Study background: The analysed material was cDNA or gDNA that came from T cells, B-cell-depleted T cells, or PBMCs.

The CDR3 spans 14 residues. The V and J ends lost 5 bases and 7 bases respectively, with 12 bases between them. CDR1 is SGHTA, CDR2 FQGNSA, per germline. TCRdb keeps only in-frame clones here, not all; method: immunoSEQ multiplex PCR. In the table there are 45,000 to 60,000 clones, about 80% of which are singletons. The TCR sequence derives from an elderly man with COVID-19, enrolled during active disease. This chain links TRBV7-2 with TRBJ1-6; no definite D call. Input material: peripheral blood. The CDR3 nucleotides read TGTGCCAGCAGCCCGGCGGGCGGAAATTCACCCCTCCACTTT. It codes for CASSPAGGNSPLHF. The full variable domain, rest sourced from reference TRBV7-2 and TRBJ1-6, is GAGVSQSPSNKVTEKGKDVELRCDPISGHTALYWYRQSLGQGLEFLIYFQGNSAPDKSGLPSDRFSAERTGGSVSTLTIQRTQQEDSAVYLCASSPAGGNSPLHFGNGTRLTVT.